This T cell receptor (beta chain) was captured by sequencing in a study of blood T cell repertoires in COVID-19. Looking at the study overall: Donors in the United States, Italy and Spain gave samples during acute or convalescent COVID-19.

The ends were cut back, 0 bases at V and 4 bases at J, with 12 bases in the middle. This CDR3 has 15 amino acids. CDR1 SEHNR and CDR2 FQNEAQ come from the germline V gene (reference sequence). Sequencing was performed with immunoSEQ multiplex PCR; in TCRdb, only in-frame clones are kept and a portion is missing. The sample consists of around 70,000 clones, roughly 77% of them appearing once. Sequenced sample: peripheral blood. The source of this sequence is a human donor in a cohort sampled during active COVID-19. The gene calls are TRBV7-9 and TRBJ1-2; the D is unclear. The CDR3 is CASSLALGGGYGYTF. The CDR3 DNA is TGTGCCAGCAGCTTAGCGCTCGGCGGCGGCTATGGCTACACCTTC.